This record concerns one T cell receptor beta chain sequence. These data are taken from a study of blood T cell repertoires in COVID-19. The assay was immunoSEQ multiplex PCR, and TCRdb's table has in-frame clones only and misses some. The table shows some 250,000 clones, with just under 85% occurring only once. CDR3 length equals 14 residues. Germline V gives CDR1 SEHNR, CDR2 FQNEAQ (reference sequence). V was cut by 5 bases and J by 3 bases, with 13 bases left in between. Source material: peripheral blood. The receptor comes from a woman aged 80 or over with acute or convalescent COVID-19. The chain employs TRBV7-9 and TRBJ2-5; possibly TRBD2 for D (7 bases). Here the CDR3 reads CASSPRGGEETQYF. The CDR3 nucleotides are TGTGCCAGCAGCCCAAGGGGGGGGGAAGAGACCCAGTACTTC.